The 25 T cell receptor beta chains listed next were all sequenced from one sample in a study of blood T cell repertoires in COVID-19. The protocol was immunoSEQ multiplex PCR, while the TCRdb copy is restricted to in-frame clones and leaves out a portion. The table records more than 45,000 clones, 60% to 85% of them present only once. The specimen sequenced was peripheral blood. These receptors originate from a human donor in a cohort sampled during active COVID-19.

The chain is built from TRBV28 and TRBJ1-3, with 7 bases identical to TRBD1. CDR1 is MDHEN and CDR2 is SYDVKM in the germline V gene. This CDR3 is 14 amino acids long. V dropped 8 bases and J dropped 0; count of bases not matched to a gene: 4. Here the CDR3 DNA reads TGTGCCAGCGTGGGACAGAGCTCTGGAAACACCATATATTTT. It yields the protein CASVGQSSGNTIYF. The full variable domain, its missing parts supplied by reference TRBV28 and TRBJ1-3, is DVKVTQSSRYLVKRTGEKVFLECVQDMDHENMFWYRQDPGLGLRLIYFSYDVKMKEKGDIPEGYSVSREKKERFSLILESASTNQTSMYLCASVGQSSGNTIYFGEGSWLTVV.

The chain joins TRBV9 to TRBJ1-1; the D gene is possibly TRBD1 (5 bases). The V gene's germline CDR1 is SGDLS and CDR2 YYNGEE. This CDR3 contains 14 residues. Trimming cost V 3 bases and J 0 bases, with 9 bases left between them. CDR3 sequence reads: CASSAGGLNTEAFF. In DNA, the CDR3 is TGTGCCAGCAGCGCCGGGGGTTTGAACACTGAAGCTTTCTTT.

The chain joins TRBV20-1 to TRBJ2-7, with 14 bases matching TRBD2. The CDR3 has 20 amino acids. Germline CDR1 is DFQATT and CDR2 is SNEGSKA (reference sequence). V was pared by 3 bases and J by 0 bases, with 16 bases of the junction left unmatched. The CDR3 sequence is CSASPLRPGLAGESSYEQYF. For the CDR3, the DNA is TGCAGTGCTAGTCCGTTAAGACCGGGACTAGCGGGAGAGAGCTCCTACGAGCAGTACTTC.

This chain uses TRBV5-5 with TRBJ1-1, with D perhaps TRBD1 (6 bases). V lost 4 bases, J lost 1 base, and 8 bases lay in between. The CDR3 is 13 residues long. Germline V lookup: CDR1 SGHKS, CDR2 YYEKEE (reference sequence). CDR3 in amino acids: CASSQTGNTEAFF. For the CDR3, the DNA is TGTGCCAGCAGCCAGACAGGGAACACTGAAGCTTTCTTT.

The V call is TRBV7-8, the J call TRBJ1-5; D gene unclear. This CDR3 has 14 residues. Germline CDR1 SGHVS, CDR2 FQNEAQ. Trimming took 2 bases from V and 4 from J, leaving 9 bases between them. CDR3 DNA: TGTGCCAGCAGCTTACCCACAGATAATCAGCCCCAGCATTTT. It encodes CASSLPTDNQPQHF. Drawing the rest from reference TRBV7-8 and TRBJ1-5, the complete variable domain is GAGVSQSPRYKVAKRGQDVALRCDPISGHVSLFWYQQALGQGPEFLTYFQNEAQLDKSGLPSDRFFAERPEGSVSTLKIQRTQQEDSAVYLCASSLPTDNQPQHFGDGTRLSIL.

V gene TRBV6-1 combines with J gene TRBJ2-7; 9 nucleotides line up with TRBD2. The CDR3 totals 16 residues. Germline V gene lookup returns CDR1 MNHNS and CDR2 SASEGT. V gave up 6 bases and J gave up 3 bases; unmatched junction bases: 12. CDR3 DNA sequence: TGTGCCAGCAGCGAATTTACAGGACTAGCGAGCTACGAGCAGTACTTC. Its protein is CASSEFTGLASYEQYF.

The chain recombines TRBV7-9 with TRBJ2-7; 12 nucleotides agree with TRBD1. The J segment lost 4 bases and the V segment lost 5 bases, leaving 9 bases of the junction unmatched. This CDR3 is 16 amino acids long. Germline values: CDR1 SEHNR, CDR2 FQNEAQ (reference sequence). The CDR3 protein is CASSPGTGGAGYEQYF. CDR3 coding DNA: TGTGCCAGCAGCCCCGGGACAGGGGGCGCGGGGTACGAGCAGTACTTC.

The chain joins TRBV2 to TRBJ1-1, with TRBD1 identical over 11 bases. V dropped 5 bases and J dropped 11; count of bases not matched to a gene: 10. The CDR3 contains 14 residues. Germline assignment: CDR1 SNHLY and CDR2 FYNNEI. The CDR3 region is CASSIGTGGSMAFF. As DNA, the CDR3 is TGTGCCAGCAGTATTGGGACAGGGGGAAGTATGGCTTTCTTT.

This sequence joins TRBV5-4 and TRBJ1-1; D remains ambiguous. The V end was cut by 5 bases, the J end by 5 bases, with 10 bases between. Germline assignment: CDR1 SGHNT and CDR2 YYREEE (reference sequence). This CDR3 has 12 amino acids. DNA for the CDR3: TGTGCCAGCAGGGCCCCGGGGACTGAAGCTTTCTTT. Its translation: CASRAPGTEAFF.

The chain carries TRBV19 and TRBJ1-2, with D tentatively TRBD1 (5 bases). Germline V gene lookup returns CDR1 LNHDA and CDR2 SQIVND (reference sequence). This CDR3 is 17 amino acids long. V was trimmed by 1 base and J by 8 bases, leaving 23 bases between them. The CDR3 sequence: CASSIAAGTSQLWGYTF. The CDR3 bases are TGTGCCAGTAGTATAGCGGCGGGGACGTCCCAACTATGGGGCTACACCTTC. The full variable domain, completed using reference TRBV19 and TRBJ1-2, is DGGITQSPKYLFRKEGQNVTLSCEQNLNHDAMYWYRQDPGQGLRLIYYSQIVNDFQKGDIAEGYSVSREKKESFPLTVTSAQKNPTAFYLCASSIAAGTSQLWGYTFGSGTRLTVV.

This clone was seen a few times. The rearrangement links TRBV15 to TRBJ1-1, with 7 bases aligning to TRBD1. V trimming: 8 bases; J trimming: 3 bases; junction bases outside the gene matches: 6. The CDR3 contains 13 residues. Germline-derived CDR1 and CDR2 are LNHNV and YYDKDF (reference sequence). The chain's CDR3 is CATQQGWDTEAFF. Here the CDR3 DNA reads TGTGCCACCCAACAGGGGTGGGACACTGAAGCTTTCTTT.

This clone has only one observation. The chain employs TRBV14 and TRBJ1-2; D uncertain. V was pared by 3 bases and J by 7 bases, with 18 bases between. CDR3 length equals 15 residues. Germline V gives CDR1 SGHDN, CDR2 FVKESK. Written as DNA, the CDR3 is TGTGCCAGCAGCCATCAGTCGGACGGCGGGAGTGGCTACACCTTC. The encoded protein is CASSHQSDGGSGYTF. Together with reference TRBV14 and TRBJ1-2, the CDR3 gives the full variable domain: EAGVTQFPSHSVIEKGQTVTLRCDPISGHDNLYWYRRVMGKEIKFLLHFVKESKQDESGMPNNRFLAERTGGTYSTLKVQPAELEDSGVYFCASSHQSDGGSGYTFGSGTRLTVV.

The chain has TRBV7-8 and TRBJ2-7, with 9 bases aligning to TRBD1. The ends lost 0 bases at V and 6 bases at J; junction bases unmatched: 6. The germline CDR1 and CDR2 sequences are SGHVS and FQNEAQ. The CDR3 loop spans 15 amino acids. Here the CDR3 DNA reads TGTGCCAGCAGCTTAGCTTCCGGGACAGGGCTCGAGCAGTACTTC. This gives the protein CASSLASGTGLEQYF.

CDR3 in amino acids: CASSAGVNYGYTF. The CDR3 coding sequence is TGTGCCAGCAGCGCAGGGGTGAACTATGGCTACACCTTC. This chain connects TRBV5-5 to TRBJ1-2; tentatively, D is TRBD1 (6 bases). Germline lookup yields CDR1 SGHKS and CDR2 YYEKEE (reference sequence). The V end lost 4 bases, the J end lost 2 bases, and 9 bases lay between the germline ends. This CDR3 has 13 residues. Full variable domain (rest looked up from reference TRBV5-5 and TRBJ1-2): DAGVTQSPTHLIKTRGQQVTLRCSPISGHKSVSWYQQVLGQGPQFIFQYYEKEERGRGNFPDRFSARQFPNYSSELNVNALLLGDSALYLCASSAGVNYGYTFGSGTRLTVV.

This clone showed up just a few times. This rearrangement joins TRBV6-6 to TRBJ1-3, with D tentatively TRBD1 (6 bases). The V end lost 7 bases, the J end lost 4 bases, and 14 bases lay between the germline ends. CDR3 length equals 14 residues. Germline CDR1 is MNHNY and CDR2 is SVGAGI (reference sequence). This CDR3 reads CASTPQGAGNTIYF. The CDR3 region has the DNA TGTGCCAGCACCCCACAGGGTGCCGGAAACACCATATATTTT.

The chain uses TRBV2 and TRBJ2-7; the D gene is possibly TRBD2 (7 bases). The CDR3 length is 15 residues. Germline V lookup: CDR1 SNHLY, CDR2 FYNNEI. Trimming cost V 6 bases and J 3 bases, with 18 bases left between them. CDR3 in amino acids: CASSPSGGRLYEQYF. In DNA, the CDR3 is TGTGCCAGCAGCCCCTCCGGGGGGCGTCTCTACGAGCAGTACTTC.

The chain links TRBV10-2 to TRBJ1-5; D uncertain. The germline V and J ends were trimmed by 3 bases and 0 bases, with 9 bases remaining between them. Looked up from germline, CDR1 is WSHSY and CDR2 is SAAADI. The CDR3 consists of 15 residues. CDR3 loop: CASSDRTNSNQPQHF. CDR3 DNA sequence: TGCGCCAGCAGTGATCGCACTAATAGCAATCAGCCCCAGCATTTT.

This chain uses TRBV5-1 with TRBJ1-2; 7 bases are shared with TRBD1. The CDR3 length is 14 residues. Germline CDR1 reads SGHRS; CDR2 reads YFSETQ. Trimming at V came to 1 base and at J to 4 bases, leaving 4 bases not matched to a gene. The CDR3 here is CASSLTWTGYGYTF. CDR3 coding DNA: TGCGCCAGCAGCTTGACCTGGACAGGCTATGGCTACACCTTC.

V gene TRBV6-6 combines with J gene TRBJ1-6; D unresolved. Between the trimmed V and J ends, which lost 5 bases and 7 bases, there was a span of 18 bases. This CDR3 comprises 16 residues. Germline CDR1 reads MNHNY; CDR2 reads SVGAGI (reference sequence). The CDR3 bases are TGTGCCAGCAGTCGAACGACCCCGGTCGGGAATTCACCCCTCCACTTT. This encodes CASSRTTPVGNSPLHF.

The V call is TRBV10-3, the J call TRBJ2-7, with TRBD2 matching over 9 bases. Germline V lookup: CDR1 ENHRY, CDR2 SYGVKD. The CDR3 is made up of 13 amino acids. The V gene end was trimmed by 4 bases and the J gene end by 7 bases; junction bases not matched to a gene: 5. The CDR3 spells CAISAGLAGEQYF. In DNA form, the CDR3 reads TGTGCCATCAGTGCGGGACTAGCTGGGGAGCAGTACTTC.

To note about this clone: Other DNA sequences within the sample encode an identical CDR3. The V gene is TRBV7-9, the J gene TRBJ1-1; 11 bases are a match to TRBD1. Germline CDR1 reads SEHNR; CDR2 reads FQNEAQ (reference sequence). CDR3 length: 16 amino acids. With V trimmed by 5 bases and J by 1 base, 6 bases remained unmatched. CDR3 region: CASSLGQGASNTEAFF. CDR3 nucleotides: TGTGCCAGCAGCCTAGGACAGGGGGCGTCGAACACTGAAGCTTTCTTT.

CDR3 DNA sequence: TGTGCCAGCAGTGATATAGGGAGGTTGGTAAAAGGTACTGAAGCTTTCTTT. Amino acid sequence: CASSDIGRLVKGTEAFF. The rearrangement uses TRBV2 and TRBJ1-1; D remains unclear. Trimming cost V 3 bases and J 5 bases, with 22 bases left between them. The CDR3 contains 17 residues. CDR1 and CDR2 from the germline V gene are SNHLY and FYNNEI.

CDR3 nucleotides: TGTGCCAGCACAGGGGGTCTCTCCTATAATTCACCCCTCCACTTT. Translated, it gives CASTGGLSYNSPLHF. V and J are TRBV6-5 and TRBJ1-6, with TRBD1 identical over 7 bases. CDR1 and CDR2 (germline): MNHEY, SVGAGI. The trim removed 7 bases at V and 0 bases at J, leaving 3 bases unmatched. There are 15 residues in the CDR3.

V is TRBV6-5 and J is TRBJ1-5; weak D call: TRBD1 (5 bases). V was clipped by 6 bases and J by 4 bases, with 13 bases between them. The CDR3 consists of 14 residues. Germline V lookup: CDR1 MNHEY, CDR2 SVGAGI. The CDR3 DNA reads TGTGCCAGCAGCTCTAGACAGCCGAATCAGCCCCAGCATTTT. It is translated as CASSSRQPNQPQHF.

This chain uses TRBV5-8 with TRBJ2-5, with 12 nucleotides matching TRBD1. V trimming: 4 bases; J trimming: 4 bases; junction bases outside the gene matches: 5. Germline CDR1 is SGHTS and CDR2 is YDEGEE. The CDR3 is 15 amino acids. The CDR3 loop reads CASSPGTGGRETQYF. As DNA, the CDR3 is TGTGCCAGCAGCCCCGGGACAGGGGGCCGAGAGACCCAGTACTTC.